Shown below are 10 T cell receptor beta chains from a single sample sequenced in a study of shared clonotypes between healthy human individuals. CD8 cells regarded as naive lacked CD45RO, were positively chosen for CCR7, and omitted terminally differentiated effector memory CD45RA+ cells. Data came from immunoSEQ multiplex PCR; TCRdb stores just in-frame clones and leaves some out. The table records around 2,000,000 clones, about 95% of them present only once. The sample comprised naive CD8+ T cells sorted from blood. These receptors were taken from a man between 18 and 29 years old in good health.

The rearrangement links TRBV9 to TRBJ1-1, with D possibly matching TRBD1 (5 bases). The V and J ends lost 3 bases and 8 bases respectively, with 14 bases between them. The CDR3 totals 13 residues. Germline loops: CDR1 SGDLS, CDR2 YYNGEE. CDR3 sequence reads: CASSGPMGEEAFF. The CDR3 DNA reads TGTGCCAGCAGCGGACCTATGGGGGAAGAAGCTTTCTTT.

The chain recombines TRBV4-1 with TRBJ2-2, with a weak D call TRBD2 (5 bases). V was shortened by 1 base and J by 3 bases, with 12 bases between the two germline ends. Germline CDR1 and CDR2: MGHRA and YSYEKL. This CDR3 has 16 amino acids. CDR3 DNA sequence: TGCGCCAGCAGCCAAGTGGGCGGGCCTTACACCGGGGAGCTGTTTTTT. As protein: CASSQVGGPYTGELFF.

The chain is built from TRBV5-4 and TRBJ1-2; 7 bases agree with TRBD1. Trimming removed 4 bases from V and 6 bases from J; junction bases left unmatched: 6. CDR1 and CDR2 from the germline V gene are SGHNT and YYREEE (reference sequence). The CDR3 totals 13 residues. The CDR3 DNA follows: TGTGCCAGCAGCGTACAGGGGTTGGATGGCTACACCTTC. Amino acid sequence: CASSVQGLDGYTF. Supplemented by reference TRBV5-4 and TRBJ1-2, the full variable domain reads ETGVTQSPTHLIKTRGQQVTLRCSSQSGHNTVSWYQQALGQGPQFIFQYYREEENGRGNFPPRFSGLQFPNYSSELNVNALELDDSALYLCASSVQGLDGYTFGSGTRLTVV.

Concerning this clone itself: Other nucleotide sequences in the sample specify the same CDR3. The J gene is TRBJ2-7, the V gene TRBV4-1, with 8 bases lining up with TRBD1. Trimming at V came to 2 bases and at J to 4 bases, leaving 7 bases not matched to a gene. Per germline, CDR1 MGHRA and CDR2 YSYEKL. This CDR3 region has 15 residues. Written as DNA, the CDR3 is TGCGCCAGCAGCCAAACAGGACAGGGTACTTACGAGCAGTACTTC. It is translated as CASSQTGQGTYEQYF.

The chain couples TRBV15 to TRBJ1-4, with D hard to call. CDR3 length: 14 amino acids. With 0 bases removed from V and 6 bases from J, the gap between germline ends came to 8 bases. Germline V gives CDR1 LNHNV, CDR2 YYDKDF (reference sequence). The CDR3 sequence: CATSRDFADEKLFF. In DNA form, the CDR3 reads TGTGCCACCAGCAGAGATTTCGCAGATGAAAAACTGTTTTTT.

This chain uses TRBV9 with TRBJ2-7, with a weak D call TRBD1 (8 bases). Germline CDR1 SGDLS, CDR2 YYNGEE. The V gene lost 3 bases and the J gene lost 1 base, with 14 bases spanning the gap. The CDR3 has 15 amino acids. This CDR3 is CASSAAGQASYEQYF. CDR3 bases: TGTGCCAGCAGCGCAGCGGGACAGGCTTCCTACGAGCAGTACTTC.

The chain is built from TRBV9 and TRBJ1-3; the D is unclear. This CDR3 region has 14 residues. The ends were cut back, 0 bases at V and 7 bases at J, with 11 bases in the middle. Germline CDR1 SGDLS, CDR2 YYNGEE. CDR3 bases: TGTGCCAGCAGCGTAGGGGCACTGGAGAACACCATATATTTT. Protein product: CASSVGALENTIYF.

Of note for this clone: This sample includes further DNA sequences coding for the same CDR3. J is TRBJ2-3 and V is TRBV2; D remains unclear. Germline V lookup: CDR1 SNHLY, CDR2 FYNNEI. Trimming left V 5 bases short and J 6 bases short, with 6 bases between. CDR3 length: 11 amino acids. Here the CDR3 reads CASSLGDTQYF. CDR3 in DNA: TGTGCCAGCAGTCTGGGTGATACGCAGTATTTT.

This clone has only a few counts. V gene TRBV29-1 combines with J gene TRBJ2-7; D is unresolved. In germline, CDR1 is SQVTM, CDR2 ANQGSEA. V lost 2 bases, J lost 3 bases, and 20 bases lay in between. There are 16 residues in the CDR3. The CDR3 protein is CSVELASMSTGYEQYF. CDR3 in DNA: TGCAGCGTTGAATTGGCGTCTATGAGTACTGGCTACGAGCAGTACTTC.

This chain uses TRBV6-5 with TRBJ2-7, with 9 bases lining up with TRBD1. This CDR3 spans 15 amino acids. Germline V gene lookup returns CDR1 MNHEY and CDR2 SVGAGI. With 6 bases clipped from V and 2 bases from J, the junction kept 8 bases outside the gene matches. The CDR3 loop is CASSTGQGLTYEQYF. The CDR3 DNA reads as TGTGCCAGCAGCACGGGACAGGGCCTTACCTACGAGCAGTACTTC.